The 32 T cell receptor beta chains reported below all come from one sample, sequenced in a study of CXCR3-negative and CXCR3-positive naive CD8 T cells. TRB cDNA libraries were made by UMI-labeled 5' RACE. TCRdb re-called the 5' RACE reads; one entry per CDR3 protein, DNA not given. This listing includes 120,000 or so distinct CDR3 sequences. Antigen specificity for these receptors is unknown. Study-wide results and limits: The TRB CDR3s that CXCR3-positive naive cells carried were more hydrophobic than those of CXCR3-negative naive cells.

Specimen: naive CXCR3+ CD8+ T cells from blood. The subset here: CD45RO-CCR7+CD27+CD95- naive CD8+ T cells expressing CXCR3 (TNR3+). These receptors came from a human donor in good health. Some clones in this sample may be carry-over from other donors' samples.

The V call is TRBV6-1, the J call TRBJ1-3. There are 15 residues in the CDR3. The V gene's germline CDR1 is MNHNS and CDR2 SASEGT. CDR3 in amino acids: CASSERDSSGNTIYF.

Here the CDR3 reads CSARDSFAGFAGELFF. J is TRBJ2-2 and V is TRBV20-1; TCRdb selects TRBD2, and the lack of DNA leaves this call unchecked. The CDR3 has 16 amino acids. Germline values: CDR1 DFQATT, CDR2 SNEGSKA (reference sequence).

The gene calls are TRBV15 and TRBJ2-5. CDR3 length: 14 amino acids. Germline V gene data show CDR1 as LNHNV and CDR2 as YYDKDF (reference sequence). The CDR3 loop is CATSRQRLQETQYF.

The rearrangement joins TRBV5-1 to TRBJ2-1. In germline, CDR1 is SGHRS, CDR2 YFSETQ. The length of the CDR3 is 12 residues. This chain's CDR3 is CASSNLNNEQFF.

The chain recombines TRBV9 with TRBJ2-7; TCRdb reports TRBD1, a call that lacks DNA to check it against. Germline CDR1 SGDLS, CDR2 YYNGEE. The CDR3 totals 14 residues. The CDR3 loop reads CASSVGGQVYEQYF.

This chain joins TRBV7-9 and TRBJ2-3; as DNA is missing, the TRBD2 call by TCRdb cannot be tested. This CDR3 has 17 residues. CDR1 and CDR2 (germline): SEHNR, FQNEAQ (reference sequence). Here the CDR3 reads CASSPPTSGVGGDTQYF.

The V call is TRBV28, the J call TRBJ2-1; the TCRdb D gene call, TRBD2, has no DNA to confirm it. There are 14 residues in the CDR3. The germline V gene encodes CDR1 MDHEN and CDR2 SYDVKM. This CDR3 is CASSTPDVNNEQFF.

This chain links TRBV7-3 with TRBJ2-3. The germline V gene encodes CDR1 SGHTA and CDR2 FQGTGA. The CDR3 is 14 amino acids. The CDR3 loop is CASSQVAGTDTQYF.

This chain links TRBV9 with TRBJ1-1; TCRdb's assignment of TRBD1 cannot be checked, as there is no DNA. CDR3 size: 15 residues. The germline CDR1 and CDR2 sequences are SGDLS and YYNGEE. This CDR3 is CASSVGGLYNTEAFF.

The rearrangement links TRBV4-1 to TRBJ1-2; the TCRdb call, TRBD1, lacks DNA for checking. The CDR3 contains 17 residues. Germline CDR1 MGHRA, CDR2 YSYEKL. This CDR3 reads CASSQDGTRGRDYGYTF.

The J gene is TRBJ2-2, the V gene TRBV29-1; TCRdb indicates TRBD1, and absent DNA this call remains unverified. CDR1 is SQVTM, CDR2 ANQGSEA, per germline. This CDR3 contains 13 residues. The CDR3 sequence is CSVEATGPGELFF.

CDR3 sequence: CSGTSGQGTDTQYF. This chain connects TRBV29-1 to TRBJ2-3; without DNA, the TCRdb call of TRBD1 cannot be checked. The germline gives CDR1 SQVTM, CDR2 ANQGSEA. The CDR3 spans 14 residues.

The J gene is TRBJ1-1, the V gene TRBV7-9; TCRdb calls TRBD1, which cannot be checked without DNA. The CDR3 covers 15 residues. Germline lookup yields CDR1 SEHNR and CDR2 FQNEAQ (reference sequence). CDR3 in amino acids: CASRQPGQTNTEAFF.

This sequence joins TRBV5-4 and TRBJ2-2. The CDR3 loop spans 15 amino acids. The germline gives CDR1 SGHNT, CDR2 YYREEE (reference sequence). The CDR3 spells CASSLVAENTGELFF.

V and J are TRBV3-1 and TRBJ2-7; no DNA is available, so the TRBD2 call from TCRdb remains unchecked. Per germline, CDR1 LGHDT and CDR2 YNNKEL (reference sequence). The CDR3 has 18 residues. This chain's CDR3 is CASSPPNHYGTSDYEQYF.

The genes are TRBV2 and TRBJ2-1; without DNA, the TCRdb call of TRBD1 cannot be checked. Germline V gives CDR1 SNHLY, CDR2 FYNNEI. CDR3 length equals 14 residues. The CDR3 sequence: CASSWTGGGNEQFF.

V and J are TRBV12-3 or TRBV12-4 and TRBJ1-1. This CDR3 is built from 14 residues. CDR3 region: CASSEQMEGTEAFF.

V gene TRBV28 combines with J gene TRBJ2-7; no DNA is available, so the TRBD2 call from TCRdb remains unchecked. CDR1 and CDR2 (germline): MDHEN, SYDVKM. The CDR3 contains 16 residues. The CDR3 sequence is CASSLYGTHVTYEQYF.

V usage is TRBV29-1 and J usage is TRBJ2-2. In germline, CDR1 is SQVTM, CDR2 ANQGSEA. CDR3 length: 12 residues. This CDR3 is CSVLLNTGELFF.

The chain links TRBV5-8 to TRBJ1-2. Germline-derived CDR1 and CDR2 are SGHTS and YDEGEE. CDR3 size: 12 residues. This CDR3 is CASSSTVYGYTF.

The rearrangement uses TRBV6-2 or TRBV6-3 and TRBJ1-5. Germline lookup yields CDR1 MNHEY and CDR2 SVGEGT. The CDR3 is made up of 15 amino acids. CDR3 protein: CASSSSLLSNQPQHF.

The chain carries TRBV9 and TRBJ2-7; the TRBD2 assignment by TCRdb is unverifiable without DNA. Germline V gene data show CDR1 as SGDLS and CDR2 as YYNGEE. CDR3 size: 18 residues. CDR3 in amino acids: CASSVHGSGLDLSYEQYF. Based on the CDR3 plus reference TRBV9 and TRBJ2-7, the full variable domain is DSGVTQTPKHLITATGQRVTLRCSPRSGDLSVYWYQQSLDQGLQFLIQYYNGEERAKGNILERFSAQQFPDLHSELNLSSLELGDSALYFCASSVHGSGLDLSYEQYFGPGTRLTVT.

This chain connects TRBV11-2 to TRBJ2-3; TCRdb proposes TRBD2, but this gene call is untestable without DNA. This CDR3 comprises 18 residues. The germline CDR1 and CDR2 sequences are SGHAT and FQNNGV. The CDR3: CASSLDGSGRGRGDTQYF. The full variable domain, rest sourced from reference TRBV11-2 and TRBJ2-3, is EAGVAQSPRYKIIEKRQSVAFWCNPISGHATLYWYQQILGQGPKLLIQFQNNGVVDDSQLPKDRFSAERLKGVDSTLKIQPAKLEDSAVYLCASSLDGSGRGRGDTQYFGPGTRLTVL.

This chain joins TRBV5-1 and TRBJ1-1. The CDR3 totals 15 residues. CDR1 and CDR2 (germline): SGHRS, YFSETQ. The CDR3 is CASNLAGGLNTEAFF.

The V and J genes are TRBV20-1 and TRBJ2-7; there is no DNA to check the TCRdb D call of TRBD2. Germline CDR1 reads DFQATT; CDR2 reads SNEGSKA (reference sequence). The CDR3 covers 12 residues. The CDR3 region is CSATSKNYEQYF.

The J gene is TRBJ2-3, the V gene TRBV7-9; the TRBD1 assignment by TCRdb is unverifiable without DNA. The CDR3 sequence is 13 residues long. The germline gives CDR1 SEHNR, CDR2 FQNEAQ (reference sequence). CDR3 loop: CASRPGPTDTQYF.

This chain links TRBV27 with TRBJ2-3; the TCRdb call, TRBD2, lacks DNA for checking. This CDR3 contains 15 residues. Germline CDR1 and CDR2: MNHEY and SMNVEV (reference sequence). CDR3 sequence: CASCGGQGGTDTQYF.

CDR3 region: CASSGNSNLHLGELFF. The rearrangement links TRBV7-9 to TRBJ2-2; the D call from TCRdb, TRBD2, cannot be confirmed without DNA. The V gene's germline CDR1 is SEHNR and CDR2 FQNEAQ (reference sequence). The CDR3 has 16 amino acids.

The J gene is TRBJ2-1, the V gene TRBV6-1; with no DNA, the TCRdb D assignment of TRBD1 cannot be verified. From germline, CDR1 is MNHNS and CDR2 SASEGT. CDR3 size: 12 residues. The CDR3 is CASSYGQVEQFF.

The rearrangement links TRBV4-3 to TRBJ2-2; TCRdb indicates TRBD1, and absent DNA this call remains unverified. Germline values: CDR1 LGHNA, CDR2 YSLEER. The CDR3 has 14 residues. This chain's CDR3 is CASSQARGTGELFF.

This rearrangement joins TRBV7-3 to TRBJ2-1. Germline CDR1 reads SGHTA; CDR2 reads FQGTGA. CDR3 size: 16 residues. The CDR3 loop is CASSLPTGGAYNEQFF.

The genes are TRBV15 and TRBJ1-4; the TRBD1 assignment by TCRdb is unverifiable without DNA. The germline V gene has CDR1 LNHNV and CDR2 YYDKDF (reference sequence). The CDR3 runs to 14 residues. This CDR3 is CATSRDRGDEKLFF.